This TCR beta chain is drawn from a study of OX40 agonist ivuxolimab in advanced cancers. Using immunoSEQ multiplex PCR, the repertoire was profiled, and TCRdb retains in-frame clones only, with some absent. The data contain around 78,000 clones, around nine tenths of them seen just once; the ten biggest clones take up approximately 0.25%. In the case of this clone: Its antigen is not known.

With 3 bases removed from V and 4 bases from J, the gap between germline ends came to 13 bases. Germline assignment: CDR1 MNHEY and CDR2 SMNVEV (reference sequence). CDR3 length: 14 amino acids. The study's findings and limits: Relative to CD4+ cells, CD8+ T cells on average had more expanded clones.

The sample in question was CD4+ or CD8+ T cells sorted from blood, obtained in a trial of the OX40 agonist ivuxolimab. The V and J genes are TRBV27 and TRBJ2-7, with D unresolved. This receptor was obtained from an adult with an advanced solid tumor such as melanoma, head and neck, liver or kidney cancer. CDR3 DNA: TGTGCCAGCAGTTTGGTAGGGTCCCGGTACGAGCAGTACTTC. Translation: CASSLVGSRYEQYF.